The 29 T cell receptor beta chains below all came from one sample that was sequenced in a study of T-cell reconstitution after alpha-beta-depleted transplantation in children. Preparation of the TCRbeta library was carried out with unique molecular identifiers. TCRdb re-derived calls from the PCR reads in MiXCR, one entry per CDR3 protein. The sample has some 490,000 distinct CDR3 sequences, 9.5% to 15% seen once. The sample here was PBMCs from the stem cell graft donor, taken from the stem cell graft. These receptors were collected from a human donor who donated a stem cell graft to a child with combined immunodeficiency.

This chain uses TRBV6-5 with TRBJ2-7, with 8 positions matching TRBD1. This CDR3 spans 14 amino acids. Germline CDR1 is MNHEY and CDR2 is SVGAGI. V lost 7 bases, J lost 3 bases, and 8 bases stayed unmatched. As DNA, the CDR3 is TGTGCCAGCACCCCATTCGGACAGGGCTACGAGCAGTACTTC. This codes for CASTPFGQGYEQYF.

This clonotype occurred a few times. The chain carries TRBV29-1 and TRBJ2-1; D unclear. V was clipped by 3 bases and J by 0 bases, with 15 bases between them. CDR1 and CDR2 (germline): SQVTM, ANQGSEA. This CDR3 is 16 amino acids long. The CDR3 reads CSVEWDRTFSYNEQFF. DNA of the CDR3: TGCAGCGTTGAGTGGGATAGGACGTTCTCCTACAATGAGCAGTTCTTC.

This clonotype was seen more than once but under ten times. The CDR3 region is CASSYINEQFF. As DNA, the CDR3 is TGTGCCAGCAGCTATATCAATGAGCAGTTCTTC. The chain joins TRBV7-2 to TRBJ2-1; no clear D gene. V was clipped by 4 bases and J by 6 bases, with 4 bases between them. CDR3 length: 11 amino acids. Germline V CDR1 and CDR2: SGHTA, FQGNSA. Full variable domain (outside the CDR3, taken from reference TRBV7-2 and TRBJ2-1): GAGVSQSPSNKVTEKGKDVELRCDPISGHTALYWYRQSLGQGLEFLIYFQGNSAPDKSGLPSDRFSAERTGGSVSTLTIQRTQQEDSAVYLCASSYINEQFFGPGTRLTVL.

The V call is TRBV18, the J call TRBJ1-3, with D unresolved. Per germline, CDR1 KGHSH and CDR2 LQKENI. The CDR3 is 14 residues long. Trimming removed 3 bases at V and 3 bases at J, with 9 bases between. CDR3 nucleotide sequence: TGTGCCAGCTCACCTTTGGCGGATGGAAACACCATATATTTT. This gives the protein CASSPLADGNTIYF.

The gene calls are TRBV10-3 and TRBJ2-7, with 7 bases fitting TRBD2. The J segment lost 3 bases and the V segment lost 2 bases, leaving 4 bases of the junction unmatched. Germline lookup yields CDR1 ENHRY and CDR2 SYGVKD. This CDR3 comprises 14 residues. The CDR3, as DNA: TGTGCCATCAGTGAGGCCGGGACTAACTACGAGCAGTACTTC. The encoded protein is CAISEAGTNYEQYF.

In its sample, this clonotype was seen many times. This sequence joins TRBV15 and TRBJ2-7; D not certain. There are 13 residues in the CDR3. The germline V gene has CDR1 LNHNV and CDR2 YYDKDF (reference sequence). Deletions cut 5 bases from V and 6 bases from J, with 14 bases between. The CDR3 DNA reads TGTGCCACCAGCCCTGGGTTCAACTTCGAGCAGTACTTC. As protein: CATSPGFNFEQYF. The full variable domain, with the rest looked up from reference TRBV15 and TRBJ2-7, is DAMVIQNPRYQVTQFGKPVTLSCSQTLNHNVMYWYQQKSSQAPKLLFHYYDKDFNNEADTPDNFQSRRPNTSFCFLDIRSPGLGDTAMYLCATSPGFNFEQYFGPGTRLTVT.

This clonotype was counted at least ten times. The CDR3 is CASSYSTPGQIKTQYF. The CDR3 nucleotides read TGTGCCAGCAGTTACTCGACCCCGGGACAGATAAAGACCCAGTACTTC. This sequence joins TRBV6-5 and TRBJ2-5; TRBD1 agrees at 7 bases. Germline CDR1 and CDR2: MNHEY and SVGAGI. Germline trimming cut 0 bases from V and 6 bases from J; bases unmatched to any gene: 10. The CDR3 covers 16 residues.

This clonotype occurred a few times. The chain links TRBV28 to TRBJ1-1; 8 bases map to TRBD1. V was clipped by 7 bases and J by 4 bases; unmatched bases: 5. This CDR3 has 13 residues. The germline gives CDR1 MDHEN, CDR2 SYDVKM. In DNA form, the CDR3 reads TGTGCCAGCACCCGGACAGGGAGCACTGAAGCTTTCTTT. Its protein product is CASTRTGSTEAFF. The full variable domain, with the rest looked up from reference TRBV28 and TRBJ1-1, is DVKVTQSSRYLVKRTGEKVFLECVQDMDHENMFWYRQDPGLGLRLIYFSYDVKMKEKGDIPEGYSVSREKKERFSLILESASTNQTSMYLCASTRTGSTEAFFGQGTRLTVV.

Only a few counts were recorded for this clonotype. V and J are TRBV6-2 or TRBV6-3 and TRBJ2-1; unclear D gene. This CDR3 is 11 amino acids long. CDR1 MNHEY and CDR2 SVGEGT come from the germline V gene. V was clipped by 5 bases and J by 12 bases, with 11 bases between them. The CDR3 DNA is TGTGCCAGCAGTCTAACGATGGTGCAGTTCTTC. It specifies CASSLTMVQFF.

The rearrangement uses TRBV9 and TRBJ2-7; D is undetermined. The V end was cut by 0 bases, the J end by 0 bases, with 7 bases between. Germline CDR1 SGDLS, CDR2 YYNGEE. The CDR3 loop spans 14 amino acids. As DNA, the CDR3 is TGTGCCAGCAGCGTAGGGTTTTCCTCCTACGAGCAGTACTTC. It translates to CASSVGFSSYEQYF.

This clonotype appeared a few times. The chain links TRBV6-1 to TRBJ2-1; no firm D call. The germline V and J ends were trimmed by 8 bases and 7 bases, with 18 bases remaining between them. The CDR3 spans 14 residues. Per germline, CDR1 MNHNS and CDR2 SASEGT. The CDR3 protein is CASRGPVGTNEQFF. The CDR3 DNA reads TGTGCCAGCCGAGGCCCGGTGGGAACGAATGAGCAGTTCTTC.

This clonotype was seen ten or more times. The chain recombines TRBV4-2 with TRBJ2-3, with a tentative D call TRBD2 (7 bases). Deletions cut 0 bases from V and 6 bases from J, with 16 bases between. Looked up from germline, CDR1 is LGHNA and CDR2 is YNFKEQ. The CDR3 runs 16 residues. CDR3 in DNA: TGTGCCAGCAGCCAAGATTGGGGGCTAGCGGAGGATACGCAGTATTTT. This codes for CASSQDWGLAEDTQYF.

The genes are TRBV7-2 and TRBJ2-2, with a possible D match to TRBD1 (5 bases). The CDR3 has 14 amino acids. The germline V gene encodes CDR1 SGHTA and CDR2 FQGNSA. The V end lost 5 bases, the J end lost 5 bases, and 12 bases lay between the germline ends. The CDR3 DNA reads TGTGCCAGCAGCGAGCATCAGGGAACCGGGGAGCTGTTTTTT. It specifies CASSEHQGTGELFF.

The CDR3 here is CASSQGVQGARETQYF. The CDR3 bases are TGTGCCAGCAGCCAAGGGGTTCAGGGGGCGCGGGAGACCCAGTACTTC. This chain joins TRBV4-2 and TRBJ2-5; the match to TRBD1 covers 8 bases. There are 16 residues in the CDR3. Losses at the gene ends were 1 base for V and 5 bases for J; bases not matched to a gene: 9. Germline assignment: CDR1 LGHNA and CDR2 YNFKEQ.

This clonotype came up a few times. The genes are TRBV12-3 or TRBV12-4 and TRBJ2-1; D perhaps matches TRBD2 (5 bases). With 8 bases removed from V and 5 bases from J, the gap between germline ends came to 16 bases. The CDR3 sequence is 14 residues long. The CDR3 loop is CASSHPGIHNEQFF. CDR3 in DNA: TGTGCCAGCTCCCATCCGGGGATCCACAATGAGCAGTTCTTC.

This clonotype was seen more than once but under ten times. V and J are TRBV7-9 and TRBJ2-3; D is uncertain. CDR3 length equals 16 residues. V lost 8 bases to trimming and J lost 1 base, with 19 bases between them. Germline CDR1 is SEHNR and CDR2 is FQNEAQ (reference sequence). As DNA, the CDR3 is TGTGCCAGCCCTCTACCGACCGACCCCGGCACAGATACGCAGTATTTT. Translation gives CASPLPTDPGTDTQYF.

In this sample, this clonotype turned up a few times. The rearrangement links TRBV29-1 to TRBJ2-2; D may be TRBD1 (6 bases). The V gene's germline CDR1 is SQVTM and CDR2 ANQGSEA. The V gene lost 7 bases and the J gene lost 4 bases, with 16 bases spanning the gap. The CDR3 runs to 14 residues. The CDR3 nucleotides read TGCAGCGCTTTACAGGGCGGCGGCACCGGGGAGCTGTTTTTT. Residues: CSALQGGGTGELFF.

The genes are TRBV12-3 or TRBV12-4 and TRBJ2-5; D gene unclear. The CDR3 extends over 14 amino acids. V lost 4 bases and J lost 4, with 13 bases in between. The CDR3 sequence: CASSWTLWGETQYF. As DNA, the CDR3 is TGTGCCAGCAGTTGGACCCTTTGGGGAGAGACCCAGTACTTC.

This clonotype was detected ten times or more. The CDR3: CASAPVSNTEAFF. The CDR3 DNA sequence: TGCGCCAGCGCCCCGGTTTCAAACACTGAAGCTTTCTTT. This chain links TRBV5-1 with TRBJ1-1; no firm D call. Germline CDR1 reads SGHRS; CDR2 reads YFSETQ. Between the trimmed V and J ends, which lost 7 bases and 2 bases, there was a span of 12 bases. The CDR3 sequence is 13 residues long.

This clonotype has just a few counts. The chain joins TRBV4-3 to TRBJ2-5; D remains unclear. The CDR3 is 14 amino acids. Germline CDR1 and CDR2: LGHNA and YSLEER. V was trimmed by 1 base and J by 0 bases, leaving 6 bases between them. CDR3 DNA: TGCGCCAGCAGCCAAGCGCCTTACCAAGAGACCCAGTACTTC. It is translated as CASSQAPYQETQYF.

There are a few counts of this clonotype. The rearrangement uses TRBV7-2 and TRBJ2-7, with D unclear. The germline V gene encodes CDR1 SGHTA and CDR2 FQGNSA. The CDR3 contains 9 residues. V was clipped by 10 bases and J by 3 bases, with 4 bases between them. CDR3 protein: CAKDYEQYF. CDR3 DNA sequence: TGTGCCAAGGACTACGAGCAGTACTTC.

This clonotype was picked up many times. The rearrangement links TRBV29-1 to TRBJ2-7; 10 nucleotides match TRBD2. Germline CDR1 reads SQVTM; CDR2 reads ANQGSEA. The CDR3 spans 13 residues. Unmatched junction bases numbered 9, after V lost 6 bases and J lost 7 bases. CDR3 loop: CSVRLAGLLEQYF. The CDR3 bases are TGCAGCGTCAGACTAGCGGGCCTACTGGAGCAGTACTTC.

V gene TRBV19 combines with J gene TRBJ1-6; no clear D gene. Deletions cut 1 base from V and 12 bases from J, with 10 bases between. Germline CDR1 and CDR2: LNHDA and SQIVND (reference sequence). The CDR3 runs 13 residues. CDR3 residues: CASSIGPGQPLHF. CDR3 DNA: TGTGCCAGTAGTATAGGACCCGGGCAACCCCTCCACTTT.

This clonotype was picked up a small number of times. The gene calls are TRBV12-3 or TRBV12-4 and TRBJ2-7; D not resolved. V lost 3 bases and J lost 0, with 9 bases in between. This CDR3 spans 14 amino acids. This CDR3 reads CASSLRLSSYEQYF. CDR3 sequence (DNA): TGTGCCAGCAGTTTGCGACTCAGCTCCTACGAGCAGTACTTC.

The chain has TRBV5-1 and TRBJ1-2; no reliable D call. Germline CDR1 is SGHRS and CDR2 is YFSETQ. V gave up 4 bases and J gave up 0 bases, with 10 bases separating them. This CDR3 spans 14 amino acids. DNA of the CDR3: TGCGCCAGCAGCCGGATGGAAACTAACTATGGCTACACCTTC. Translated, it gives CASSRMETNYGYTF.

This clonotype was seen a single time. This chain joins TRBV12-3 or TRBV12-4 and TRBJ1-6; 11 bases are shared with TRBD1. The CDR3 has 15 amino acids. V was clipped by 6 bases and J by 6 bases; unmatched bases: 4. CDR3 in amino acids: CASRDRGPGNSPLHF. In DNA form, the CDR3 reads TGTGCCAGCAGGGACAGGGGGCCGGGTAATTCACCCCTCCACTTT.

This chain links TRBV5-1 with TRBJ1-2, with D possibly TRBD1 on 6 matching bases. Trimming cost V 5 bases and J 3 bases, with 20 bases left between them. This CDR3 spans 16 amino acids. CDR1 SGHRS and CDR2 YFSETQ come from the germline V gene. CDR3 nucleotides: TGCGCCAGCAGTTATTTACAGGGCTTTGGGGACTATGGCTACACCTTC. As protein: CASSYLQGFGDYGYTF.

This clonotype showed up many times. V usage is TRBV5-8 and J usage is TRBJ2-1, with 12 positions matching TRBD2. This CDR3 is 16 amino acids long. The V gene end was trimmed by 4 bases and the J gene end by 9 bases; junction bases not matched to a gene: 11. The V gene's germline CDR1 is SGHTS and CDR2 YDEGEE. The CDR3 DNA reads TGTGCCAGCAGCCCCTCTGACGGACTAGCGGGAATTGAGCAGTTCTTC. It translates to CASSPSDGLAGIEQFF. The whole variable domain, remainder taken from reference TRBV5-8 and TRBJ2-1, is EAGVTQSPTHLIKTRGQQATLRCSPISGHTSVYWYQQALGLGLQFLLWYDEGEERNRGNFPPRFSGRQFPNYSSELNVNALELEDSALYLCASSPSDGLAGIEQFFGPGTRLTVL.

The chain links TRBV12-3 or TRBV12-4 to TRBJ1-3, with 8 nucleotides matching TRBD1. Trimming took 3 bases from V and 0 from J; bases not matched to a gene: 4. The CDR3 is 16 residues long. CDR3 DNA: TGTGCCAGCAGTTTCCAGGGGGCGAACTCTGGAAACACCATATATTTT. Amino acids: CASSFQGANSGNTIYF.